The clone carrying this T cell receptor beta chain was seen at least ten times. Its specificity is not known. 5'RACE template switching added a universal primer site and UMIs to TCR cDNA. TCRdb re-derived calls from the 5' RACE reads in MiXCR, one entry per CDR3 protein. The table lists 500,000 to 650,000 distinct CDR3 sequences, roughly 17% of them singletons, with roughly 17% in the top ten. The sample comes from a study of T cells after yellow fever vaccination. Deletions cut 8 bases from V and 2 bases from J, with 14 bases between. The germline V gene encodes CDR1 SQVTM and CDR2 ANQGSEA. The CDR3 length is 13 residues. Overall study results and limits: Reappearing after the booster were most of the clones from primary vaccination (96% CD4, approximately 86% CD8).

The chain recombines TRBV29-1 with TRBJ2-3; tentatively, D is TRBD1 or TRBD2 (5 bases each). The sample consisted of PBMCs, taken about 5 days after the first yellow fever vaccination. This TCR derives from a man younger than 35 who received the YFV17D yellow fever vaccine. The CDR3 region has the DNA TGCAGCCCCGGGGACGGAGACACAGATACGCAGTATTTT. Protein: CSPGDGDTDTQYF.